The rows below give T cell receptor beta chains drawn from one sample of a study of blood T cell repertoires in COVID-19. Clones were read by immunoSEQ multiplex PCR, and TCRdb kept only the in-frame ones, dropping some. This sample carries tens of thousands of clones, about 90% of them seen once, and the ten largest clones take less than 25%. Sample: peripheral blood. These receptors all come from a man in his fifties with active or convalescent COVID-19. The CDR3 runs from the conserved cysteine through the conserved F or W. Fields, in order: V gene, J gene, CDR3 length, CDR3 protein.

>TRBV3-1/TRBV3-2|TRBJ2-1|18
CASSPTSGRASYYNEQFF
>TRBV9|TRBJ2-4|16
CASSVGQGIGLDIQYF
>TRBV27|TRBJ2-5|12
CASSFNQETQYF
>TRBV6-5|TRBJ1-2|15
CASSYSSGFQTGYTF
>TRBV2|TRBJ1-2|13
CASSERGFYGYTF
>TRBV7-2|TRBJ2-3|18
CASSKRGLAGDRTDTQYF
>TRBV19|TRBJ1-1|12
CASSIEDTEAFF
>TRBV18|TRBJ1-2|13
CASSLDGDYGYTF
>TRBV5-1|TRBJ1-3|17
CASSPSQGAYSGNTIYF
>TRBV28|TRBJ2-6|17
CASSLWAGISGANVLTF
>TRBV30|TRBJ1-6|16
CAWSGLTSSYNSPLHF
>TRBV10-2|TRBJ2-2|15
CASSERLAGAGELFF
>TRBV10-3|TRBJ1-3|13
CAISQGPGNTIYF
>TRBV19|TRBJ2-2|15
CASSRLESDAGELFF
>TRBV25-1|TRBJ1-2|11
CATAGGQGYTF
>TRBV18|TRBJ1-4|14
CASSPATGGEKLFF
>TRBV29-1|TRBJ2-3|16
CSVERGTSASTDTQYF
>TRBV18|TRBJ1-1|13
CASSPQANTEAFF
>TRBV18|TRBJ2-7|13
CASSLGTTYEQYF
>TRBV7-3|TRBJ2-3|16
CASSRKDRSSTDTQYF
>TRBV28|TRBJ1-6|17
CASRENSDRGYNSPLHF
>TRBV10-3|TRBJ1-1|13
CAISVEVGTEAFF
>TRBV7-3|TRBJ2-3|14
CASSSTGGRDTQYF
>TRBV7-2|TRBJ2-3|14
CASSRDLDGDTQYF
>TRBV5-1|TRBJ1-1|14
CASSDTGGAGEAFF
>TRBV7-9|TRBJ2-4|17
CASSSSPARQGLRIQYF
>TRBV24-1|TRBJ1-1|14
CATSDGDTRTEAFF
>TRBV7-9|TRBJ2-7|12
CASSVGLYEQYF
>TRBV1|TRBJ1-5|16
CTSSLDRGRSNQPQHF
>TRBV4-2|TRBJ1-1|14
CASSQDPVNTEAFF